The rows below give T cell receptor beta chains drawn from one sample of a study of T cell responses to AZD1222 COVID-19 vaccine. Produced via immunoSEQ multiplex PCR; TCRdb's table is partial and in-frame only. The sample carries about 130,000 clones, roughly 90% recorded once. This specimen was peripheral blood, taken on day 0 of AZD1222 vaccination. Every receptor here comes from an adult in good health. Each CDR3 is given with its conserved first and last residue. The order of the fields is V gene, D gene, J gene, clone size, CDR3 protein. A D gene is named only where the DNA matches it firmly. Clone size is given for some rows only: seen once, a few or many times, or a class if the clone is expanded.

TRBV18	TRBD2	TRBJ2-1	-	CASSPALAGPMGNEQFF
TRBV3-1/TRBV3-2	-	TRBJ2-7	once	CASSRNRGGTISEQYF
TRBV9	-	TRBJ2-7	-	CASSQKQGYEQYF
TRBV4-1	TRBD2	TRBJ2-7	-	CASSTIGGAVAYEQYF
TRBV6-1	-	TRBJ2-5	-	CASSEDRRGTQYF
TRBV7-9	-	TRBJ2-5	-	CASSLAPYQETQYF
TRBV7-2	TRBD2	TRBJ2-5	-	CASSPTNILAGAGRETQYF
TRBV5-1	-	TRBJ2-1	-	CASSLVDYNEQFF
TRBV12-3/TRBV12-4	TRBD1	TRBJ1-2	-	CASSSGGGGYTF
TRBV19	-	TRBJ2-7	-	CASSIGGGSYEQYF
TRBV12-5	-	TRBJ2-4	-	CATRVGFGSWVAKNIQYF
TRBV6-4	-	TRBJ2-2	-	CASSDVHQLRIPGELFF
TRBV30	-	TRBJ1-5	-	CAWNRGSNQPQHF
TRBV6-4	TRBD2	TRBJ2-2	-	CASSDLGLAEGKNTGELFF
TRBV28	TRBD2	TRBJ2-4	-	CASGGLAGTHIYF
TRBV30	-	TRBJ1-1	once	CALRSSRNTEAFF
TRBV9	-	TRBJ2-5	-	CASSASQQETQYF
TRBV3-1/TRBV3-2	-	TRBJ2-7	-	CASSQGLADAYEQYF
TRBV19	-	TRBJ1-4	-	CASSLGTFDEKLFF
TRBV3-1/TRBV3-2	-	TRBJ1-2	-	CASSQVGGGGYTF
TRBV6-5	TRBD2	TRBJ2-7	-	CASSYASGRSSYEQYF
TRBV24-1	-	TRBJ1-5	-	CATSDSSWQVYLNNHQPQHF
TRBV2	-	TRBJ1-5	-	CASSGPNMPQHF
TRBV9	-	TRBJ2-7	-	CASSVGGPSSYEQYF
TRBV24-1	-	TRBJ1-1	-	CATSGLNRDPNTEAFF
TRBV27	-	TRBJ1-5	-	CASSLSDQPQHF
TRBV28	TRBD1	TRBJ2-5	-	CASSFGQGLQETQYF
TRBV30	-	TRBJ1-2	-	CAWTTNYGYTF
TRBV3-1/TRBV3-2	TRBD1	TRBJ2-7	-	CASSPLRTGREQYF
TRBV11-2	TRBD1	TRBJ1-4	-	CASSLQTGGLNEKLFF
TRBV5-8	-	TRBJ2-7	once	CASSFWIQGTHEQYF
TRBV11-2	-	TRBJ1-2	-	CASSRNPGQANGYTF
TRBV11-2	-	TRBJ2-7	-	CASSTDDAEQYF
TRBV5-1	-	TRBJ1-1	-	CASRTEAYTEAFF
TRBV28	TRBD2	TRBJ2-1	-	CASSLTLAGRSSYNEQFF
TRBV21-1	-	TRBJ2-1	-	CASSKALGAYAEQFF
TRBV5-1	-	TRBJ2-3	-	CASTSLGAADTQYF
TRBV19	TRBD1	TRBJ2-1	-	CASRISGTGGLAAYNEQFF
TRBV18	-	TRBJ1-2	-	CASSLRNGGRDSYTF
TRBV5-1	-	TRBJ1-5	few	CASSLGGQQSNQPQHF